This T cell receptor (beta chain) stems from a study of shared clonotypes between healthy human individuals. Study as a whole: A couple of women and three men aged 18 to 49 made up the donors. General observations from the study: Relative to their counterparts shared across all four donors, non-shared clonotypes exhibited diminished generation probabilities.

Of note for this clone: No antigen is known for it.

Sequencing was performed with immunoSEQ multiplex PCR; in TCRdb, only in-frame clones are kept and a portion is missing. The table records 2 million to 2.5 million clones, 93% of them present only once. Specimen: naive CD4+ T cells from PBMCs. Subset given: CD45RA+ positively selected. The TCR was taken from a man aged 18 to 35 in good health. Some clones in this sample may be carry-over from other donors' samples.

In DNA, the CDR3 is TGTGCCAGCAGCTTGGCTAGCGGGGGGGAGACCCAGTACTTC. Protein product: CASSLASGGETQYF. The chain links TRBV5-4 to TRBJ2-5; TRBD2 aligns across 11 bases. The CDR3 covers 14 residues. J was trimmed by 5 bases and V by 0 bases; bases with no gene match: 0. Germline V gene data show CDR1 as SGHNT and CDR2 as YYREEE (reference sequence).